This T cell receptor (beta chain) was obtained from a study of T-cell memory formation after mild COVID-19. The study's findings and limits: Prior to infection, memory already included some responding clones, suggesting cross-reactive memory joined. Clones that got smaller from day 15 to 85 had even CD4/CD8, while clones growing later tipped toward CD4+.

5'RACE with constant-segment primers yielded barcoded, UMI-tagged TCR alpha and TCR beta cDNA libraries. TCRdb reprocessed the 5' RACE reads with MiXCR, giving one entry per CDR3 protein. The table shows approximately 100,000 distinct CDR3 sequences, with 8.5% to 14% occurring only once. The CDR3 is 15 amino acids. The germline CDR1 and CDR2 sequences are MNHEY and SVGAGI. The V gene end was trimmed by 5 bases and the J gene end by 5 bases; junction bases not matched to a gene: 3. A note on this clonotype: The antigen is undetermined.

This sequence originates from a man younger than 30 who had mild COVID-19 (a few samples of this study predate the infection). Cell type and time point are not known. The source material was PBMCs or a T cell subset sorted from them (not recorded which). The chain employs TRBV6-5 and TRBJ2-1, with TRBD2 matching 13 bases. CDR3 DNA sequence: TGTGCCAGCAGTCACGGACTAGCGGGAGACAATGAGCAGTTCTTC. Translated, it gives CASSHGLAGDNEQFF.